This is a list of T cell receptor beta chains from one sample in a study of T cell repertoires in cytomegalovirus infection. TCRdb passed the reads through MiXCR, listing each CDR3 protein once. Found here are 490,000 or so distinct CDR3 sequences, roughly 10% of them singletons; the top ten hold roughly 10%. The sequenced sample was PBMCs. Source of these receptors: a human donor in good health (CMV status not recorded). Some clones in this sample may be carry-over from other donors' samples. The CDR3 runs from the conserved cysteine through the conserved F or W. Some rows have no size entry. The others give once, few or many, or a class for an expanded clone.

CDR3,V,size,J
CASSGGTELPLGYTF,TRBV7-2,many,TRBJ1-2
CASSPRGLYGYTF,TRBV7-2,many,TRBJ1-2
CASSEDKSAGTEAFF,TRBV2,few,TRBJ1-1
CASSPRDRLIEKLFF,TRBV11-2,many,TRBJ1-4
CASSLWDTSWQYF,TRBV28,.,TRBJ2-3
CASSLPVSGAYEQYF,TRBV11-2,.,TRBJ2-7
CASSPDGQGPKGYTF,TRBV18,many,TRBJ1-2
CAWRLADNEQFF,TRBV30,few,TRBJ2-1
CASSEGQNNSPLHF,TRBV2,.,TRBJ1-6
CSARDMLEQYF,TRBV20-1,many,TRBJ2-7
CATSRVGYGTDTQYF,TRBV15,many,TRBJ2-3
CASAGLAGVGTGELFF,TRBV6-1,.,TRBJ2-2
CASSLVLGTVYGYTF,TRBV7-8,many,TRBJ1-2
CASRLTSGRPDTQYF,TRBV27,many,TRBJ2-3
CASSNAGNQPQHF,TRBV6-1,many,TRBJ1-5
CASRLGEGWTEAFF,TRBV12-3/TRBV12-4,many,TRBJ1-1
CASSLSGGIEYTQYF,TRBV7-3,few,TRBJ2-3
CASSFWTGFSYEQYF,TRBV28,.,TRBJ2-7
CASSSRGARTDTQYF,TRBV7-8,many,TRBJ2-3
CAIRKQLGDGGVEAFF,TRBV10-3,many,TRBJ1-1
CASRNLGQGSYNEQFF,TRBV2,.,TRBJ2-1
CAGSPIRNQETQYF,TRBV12-3/TRBV12-4,.,TRBJ2-5
CASSYQPFVTGEETQYF,TRBV6-5,many,TRBJ2-5
CASSFGGQEETQYF,TRBV5-6,many,TRBJ2-5
CASSLGIGITDTQYF,TRBV7-2,.,TRBJ2-3
CASSSLEFSGLPEKLFF,TRBV27,many,TRBJ1-4
CSAEGLAGAYTGELFF,TRBV20-1,few,TRBJ2-2
CASSLAGTGINQPQHF,TRBV5-1,.,TRBJ1-5
CASRGSDSLGTQYF,TRBV25-1,few,TRBJ2-5
CASSPLRGREETQYF,TRBV18,few,TRBJ2-5
CASTPEATAGYGYTF,TRBV7-2,many,TRBJ1-2
CSVPGQLYGYTF,TRBV29-1,.,TRBJ1-2
CSAFGTNQDEQYF,TRBV20-1,many,TRBJ2-7
CASGSPRLGEQYF,TRBV12-5,.,TRBJ2-7
CASSSPRGGGTEAFF,TRBV7-8,many,TRBJ1-1
CASSFSAGVETQYF,TRBV7-9,few,TRBJ2-5
CASSLQHSPPDTQYF,TRBV6-5,few,TRBJ2-3
CASSVLAGGSTETQYF,TRBV19,many,TRBJ2-5
CASSPKEAGGSRAETQYF,TRBV4-1,many,TRBJ2-5
CASTSLSGFQETQYF,TRBV5-1,many,TRBJ2-5
CASSIRTGGAGNTGELFF,TRBV7-6,many,TRBJ2-2
CASSYSPASGRMNEQFF,TRBV28,many,TRBJ2-1
CSATNPNGGQYF,TRBV20-1,.,TRBJ2-3
CASSVAGVRNEQYF,TRBV9,.,TRBJ2-7
CASSERAGVAKNIQYF,TRBV2,many,TRBJ2-4
CSARDQVRIPGANVLTF,TRBV20-1,.,TRBJ2-6
CATSGGGQVVGPQHF,TRBV15,many,TRBJ1-5
CASSPGTSVQTQYF,TRBV11-3,many,TRBJ2-5
CASSLGGQTGYEAFF,TRBV12-3/TRBV12-4,many,TRBJ1-1
CASGQGYGYTF,TRBV12-5,medium-sized,TRBJ1-2
CASSIPGFQNTGELFF,TRBV27,many,TRBJ2-2
CASSLETGAGNTIYF,TRBV5-1,many,TRBJ1-3
CASGSDRGPGELFF,TRBV27,many,TRBJ2-2
CASSFDSKRGSYEQYF,TRBV5-4,many,TRBJ2-7
CASSLGAGTSTDTQYF,TRBV7-8,.,TRBJ2-3
CASRYSDRGTTEAFF,TRBV19,.,TRBJ1-1
CASSIGAAPAGIQYF,TRBV19,.,TRBJ2-4
CSARGLAGGMKQYF,TRBV20-1,many,TRBJ2-3
CASGETQYF,TRBV2,many,TRBJ2-5
CASSSRPYHTQYF,TRBV12-3/TRBV12-4,many,TRBJ2-3